A single sample is the source of the 7 T cell receptor beta chains below, sequenced in a study of beta chain features in type 1 diabetes. Expressed TCRB transcripts were sequenced because the isolated RNA had all been reverse transcribed beforehand. Measured with immunoSEQ multiplex PCR; TCRdb has only the in-frame clones, and not every one. The data hold approximately 160,000 clones, with less than 9.5% observed a single time. Sequenced material: central memory CD4+ T cells from blood. Receptors were obtained from a woman aged 18-29 years in good health.

This clone was detected only a few times. V gene TRBV7-6 combines with J gene TRBJ1-5; 7 bases are a match to TRBD1. The CDR3 runs to 15 residues. Unmatched junction bases numbered 6, after V lost 2 bases and J lost 5 bases. Germline CDR1 SGHVS, CDR2 FNYEAQ. The CDR3 bases are TGTGCCAGCAGCTTAAGTACAGGGGAGGATCAGCCCCAGCATTTT. It encodes CASSLSTGEDQPQHF.

V gene TRBV6-6 combines with J gene TRBJ1-2, with TRBD1 as a possible D gene (6 bases). Between the trimmed V and J ends, which lost 5 bases and 5 bases, there was a span of 9 bases. CDR3 length: 12 amino acids. Germline CDR1 reads MNHNY; CDR2 reads SVGAGI (reference sequence). CDR3 protein: CASSVTGYGYTF. CDR3 nucleotide sequence: TGTGCCAGCAGTGTTACAGGGTATGGCTACACCTTC.

The chain is built from TRBV4-2 and TRBJ2-3; TRBD2 matches 12 bases. The V gene end was trimmed by 4 bases and the J gene end by 2 bases; junction bases not matched to a gene: 13. CDR1 is LGHNA and CDR2 is YNFKEQ in the germline V gene. The CDR3 sequence is 19 residues long. The CDR3 DNA is TGTGCCAGCAGCCTCCAGGGAGCTAGCGGGGGGGAATACACAGATACGCAGTATTTT. This codes for CASSLQGASGGEYTDTQYF.

The chain has TRBV7-2 and TRBJ1-2, with TRBD1 matching over 7 bases. V was clipped by 5 bases and J by 4 bases; unmatched bases: 1. The CDR3 extends over 12 amino acids. Germline CDR1 and CDR2: SGHTA and FQGNSA. The CDR3 spells CASSRTGYGYTF. CDR3 sequence (DNA): TGTGCCAGCAGCCGGACAGGCTATGGCTACACCTTC.

This clone occurred a few times. The chain recombines TRBV11-2 with TRBJ2-1; 12 positions match TRBD2. CDR1 is SGHAT, CDR2 FQNNGV, per germline. The CDR3 loop spans 15 amino acids. Trimming at V came to 4 bases and at J to 4 bases, leaving 2 bases not matched to a gene. The CDR3 loop is CASSSGLAGYNEQFF. The CDR3 nucleotides are TGTGCCAGCAGCTCGGGACTAGCGGGTTACAATGAGCAGTTCTTC.

Turning to this clone: The junction differs from germline at one of its ends, possibly a read error. The chain joins TRBV7-7 to TRBJ2-5; possibly TRBD1 for D (5 bases). There are 13 residues in the CDR3. Germline lookup yields CDR1 SSHAT and CDR2 FNYEAQ (reference sequence). CDR3 in amino acids: CASSLDRTETQYF. CDR3 DNA: TGTGCTAGCAGCTTAGACAGAACAGAGACCCAGTACTTC.

This rearrangement joins TRBV27 to TRBJ2-7; possible D gene TRBD2, 6 bases. Trimming pared 8 bases from V and 0 bases from J, leaving 8 bases between. This CDR3 has 12 residues. CDR1 is MNHEY, CDR2 SMNVEV, per germline (reference sequence). The CDR3 coding sequence is TGTGCCAGCCGGGGGAACTCCTACGAGCAGTACTTC. Its translation is CASRGNSYEQYF.